Presented here are 25 T cell receptor beta chains from one specimen sequenced in a study of shared T cell receptors in the human thymus. Assay: immunoSEQ multiplex PCR; the TCRdb copy retains only in-frame clones and omits some. The repertoire holds 700,000 or so clones, with 80% to 90% as singletons. The data were also submitted as part of a second study, on human thymus T cells.

Sequences were obtained from thymocytes. All receptors come from a girl younger than two with a congenital heart defect.

V gene TRBV27 combines with J gene TRBJ1-1, with a possible D match to TRBD1 (6 bases). With 2 bases removed from V and 4 bases from J, the gap between germline ends came to 14 bases. CDR1 is MNHEY, CDR2 SMNVEV, per germline (reference sequence). This CDR3 has 15 residues. The CDR3 protein is CASSLDRRRGTEAFF. The CDR3 DNA is TGTGCCAGCAGTTTAGACAGGAGACGGGGCACTGAAGCTTTCTTT.

The V and J genes are TRBV4-2 and TRBJ1-6, with TRBD1 matching 8 bases. The ends lost 4 bases at V and 7 bases at J; junction bases unmatched: 9. The CDR3 loop spans 16 amino acids. Germline V gene sequence: CDR1 LGHNA, CDR2 YNFKEQ. DNA of the CDR3: TGTGCCAGCAGCCCCTCAGGACAGGGAACAAATTCACCCCTCCACTTT. Its protein product is CASSPSGQGTNSPLHF.

V is TRBV6-1 and J is TRBJ2-1, with 10 bases identical to TRBD2. This CDR3 spans 15 amino acids. V dropped 6 bases and J dropped 6; count of bases not matched to a gene: 8. The germline CDR1 and CDR2 sequences are MNHNS and SASEGT. The CDR3 region is CASSVAGGTTNEQFF. The CDR3 nucleotides are TGTGCCAGCAGCGTAGCGGGGGGAACAACCAATGAGCAGTTCTTC.

V is TRBV2 and J is TRBJ1-6; 7 nucleotides line up with TRBD1. The germline V gene has CDR1 SNHLY and CDR2 FYNNEI. With V trimmed by 7 bases and J by 5 bases, 8 bases remained unmatched. There are 15 residues in the CDR3. The CDR3 DNA sequence: TGTGCCAGCAAGCCGGACAGGCTGAATAATTCACCCCTCCACTTT. Translation: CASKPDRLNNSPLHF.

In the case of this clone: One end of the junction does not line up with germline, which may come from a read error. The chain is built from TRBV9 and TRBJ1-1, with D tentatively TRBD1 (6 bases). Per germline, CDR1 SGDLS and CDR2 YYNGEE. CDR3 size: 14 residues. CDR3 nucleotides: TGTGCCAGCAGCCCCCGGACAGCTTCGGCTCATCCTTCCTTT. This sequence encodes CASSPRTASAHPSF.

In this sample, this clone turned up once. This chain uses TRBV27 with TRBJ2-7; TRBD2 might be the D (5 bases). The germline V gene encodes CDR1 MNHEY and CDR2 SMNVEV (reference sequence). The CDR3 consists of 13 residues. The V gene lost 0 bases and the J gene lost 4 bases, with 7 bases spanning the gap. CDR3 nucleotide sequence: TGTGCCAGCAGTTTATCAAGAGGGTACGAGCAGTACTTC. Its protein is CASSLSRGYEQYF.

V is TRBV29-1 and J is TRBJ2-5; maybe TRBD1 (5 bases). The CDR3 is made up of 14 amino acids. V shed 4 bases and J shed 5 bases, with 17 bases lying between them. Germline V gene sequence: CDR1 SQVTM, CDR2 ANQGSEA. The chain's CDR3 is CSVGSVDPGETQYF. The CDR3 nucleotides read TGCAGCGTTGGGTCAGTGGATCCAGGGGAGACCCAGTACTTC.

The chain is built from TRBV5-5 and TRBJ1-1; a possible D gene is TRBD1 (5 bases). Germline values: CDR1 SGHKS, CDR2 YYEKEE (reference sequence). This CDR3 contains 14 residues. V was pared by 4 bases and J by 1 base, with 11 bases between. The CDR3 DNA reads TGTGCCAGCAGCCTGACGCAGGGGAACACTGAAGCTTTCTTT. Protein product: CASSLTQGNTEAFF. The whole variable domain, remainder taken from reference TRBV5-5 and TRBJ1-1, is DAGVTQSPTHLIKTRGQQVTLRCSPISGHKSVSWYQQVLGQGPQFIFQYYEKEERGRGNFPDRFSARQFPNYSSELNVNALLLGDSALYLCASSLTQGNTEAFFGQGTRLTVV.

The chain uses TRBV9 and TRBJ1-2; TRBD1 aligns across 7 bases. This CDR3 region has 14 residues. The trim removed 5 bases at V and 2 bases at J, leaving 6 bases unmatched. CDR1 SGDLS and CDR2 YYNGEE come from the germline V gene. The CDR3 spells CASRGVTGNYGYTF. The CDR3 DNA is TGTGCCAGCAGGGGGGTGACAGGGAACTATGGCTACACCTTC.

This clone was seen once. An end of the junction differs from the germline gene, which may be a read error. Other DNA sequences in this specimen translate into the identical CDR3. This chain connects TRBV7-9 to TRBJ1-6; D gene unclear. The CDR3 has 11 residues. Germline lookup yields CDR1 SEHNR and CDR2 FQNEAQ (reference sequence). CDR3: CAVSKNSPLHF. The CDR3 DNA reads as TGTGCCGTCAGTAAGAATTCCCCCCTCCACTTT.

The rearrangement joins TRBV5-1 to TRBJ2-1; D is possibly TRBD2 (5 bases). Between the trimmed V and J ends, which lost 6 bases and 9 bases, there was a span of 13 bases. This CDR3 region has 12 residues. Germline CDR1 is SGHRS and CDR2 is YFSETQ. CDR3 residues: CASILSGGEQFF. The DNA for the CDR3 is TGCGCCAGCATCCTCAGCGGTGGTGAGCAGTTCTTC.

V is TRBV7-2 and J is TRBJ2-1; TRBD1 aligns across 9 bases. The CDR3 has 18 residues. Trimming removed 4 bases from V and 5 bases from J; junction bases left unmatched: 15. The germline CDR1 and CDR2 sequences are SGHTA and FQGNSA. Here the CDR3 DNA reads TGTGCCAGCAGCTATACAGGGGGCGAGGGGCGAGCTAACAATGAGCAGTTCTTC. Translation gives CASSYTGGEGRANNEQFF.

This chain connects TRBV30 to TRBJ1-6; TRBD1 might be the D (5 bases). V shed 7 bases and J shed 9 bases, with 13 bases lying between them. The germline V gene encodes CDR1 GTSNPN and CDR2 SVGIG (reference sequence). The CDR3 totals 12 residues. The CDR3 protein is CASSGLGSPLHF. As DNA, the CDR3 is TGTGCCTCCTCAGGGTTGGGTTCACCCCTCCACTTT.

The chain couples TRBV7-9 to TRBJ2-2; TRBD2 matches at 11 bases. The V and J ends lost 1 base and 0 bases, in that order; junction bases with no gene match: 4. This CDR3 spans 18 amino acids. The V gene's germline CDR1 is SEHNR and CDR2 FQNEAQ (reference sequence). DNA for the CDR3: TGTGCCAGCAGCTTAGGGACTAGCGGGCTGACGAACACCGGGGAGCTGTTTTTT. Amino acid sequence: CASSLGTSGLTNTGELFF.

The chain recombines TRBV7-2 with TRBJ1-2, with 7 bases fitting TRBD1. Germline CDR1 SGHTA, CDR2 FQGNSA. This CDR3 contains 18 residues. J gave up 3 bases and V 4 bases, and 17 bases lay outside the gene matches. CDR3 sequence reads: CASSSEGRGKALYYGYTF. The CDR3 region has the DNA TGTGCCAGCAGCTCAGAAGGCAGGGGGAAGGCCCTCTACTATGGCTACACCTTC.

This clone has a handful of counts. The chain carries TRBV6-5 and TRBJ1-6; D not certain. The CDR3 sequence is 15 residues long. V was shortened by 5 bases and J by 8 bases, with 16 bases between the two germline ends. CDR1 and CDR2 from the germline V gene are MNHEY and SVGAGI. CDR3 protein: CASSPGRVLHSPLHF. For the CDR3, the DNA is TGTGCCAGCAGTCCCGGGCGGGTTCTCCATTCACCCCTCCACTTT.

The chain uses TRBV9 and TRBJ2-6, with a tentative D call TRBD1 (6 bases). V lost 3 bases to trimming and J lost 0 bases, with 16 bases between them. Germline V CDR1 and CDR2: SGDLS, YYNGEE. CDR3 length: 18 residues. In DNA, the CDR3 is TGTGCCAGCAGCGCCGGGACACTAAGGGACTCTGGGGCCAACGTCCTGACTTTC. The encoded protein is CASSAGTLRDSGANVLTF.

The CDR3 reads CASSESTESEQYF. Written as DNA, the CDR3 is TGCGCCAGCAGTGAGTCGACGGAGTCTGAGCAGTACTTC. The chain links TRBV10-1 to TRBJ2-5; D remains ambiguous. Trimming took off 0 bases at V and 11 bases at J, with 13 bases between the two ends. CDR3 length: 13 amino acids. Germline loops: CDR1 WNHNN, CDR2 SYGVQD (reference sequence).

For the CDR3, the DNA is TGTGCCAGCTCACCAGGGCCTAGCGGACTTAGCACAGATACGCAGTATTTT. Translation: CASSPGPSGLSTDTQYF. V gene TRBV18 combines with J gene TRBJ2-3; TRBD2 agrees at 7 bases. Germline loops: CDR1 KGHSH, CDR2 LQKENI. J lost 0 bases, V lost 2 bases, and 8 bases had no gene match. The CDR3 consists of 17 residues. The full variable domain, completed using reference TRBV18 and TRBJ2-3, is NAGVMQNPRHLVRRRGQEARLRCSPMKGHSHVYWYRQLPEEGLKFMVYLQKENIIDESGMPKERFSAEFPKEGPSILRIQQVVRGDSAAYFCASSPGPSGLSTDTQYFGPGTRLTVL.

This clone was detected a few times. This chain links TRBV11-2 with TRBJ1-2, with no clear D. V lost 5 bases, J lost 4 bases, and 17 bases lay in between. Germline V gene sequence: CDR1 SGHAT, CDR2 FQNNGV. This CDR3 comprises 15 residues. The CDR3 DNA sequence: TGTGCCAGCAGCCCTGTTCGCGCAGGAAGCTATGGCTACACCTTC. Translating gives CASSPVRAGSYGYTF. The complete variable domain, with remaining parts taken from reference TRBV11-2 and TRBJ1-2, reads EAGVAQSPRYKIIEKRQSVAFWCNPISGHATLYWYQQILGQGPKLLIQFQNNGVVDDSQLPKDRFSAERLKGVDSTLKIQPAKLEDSAVYLCASSPVRAGSYGYTFGSGTRLTVV.

The rearrangement joins TRBV6-5 to TRBJ1-2; TRBD1 might be the D (6 bases). The CDR3 has 14 amino acids. The V end was cut by 6 bases, the J end by 4 bases, with 15 bases between. From germline, CDR1 is MNHEY and CDR2 SVGAGI. Here the CDR3 DNA reads TGTGCCAGCAGGAAAACCCAGGGGACCTATGGCTACACCTTC. This translates into CASRKTQGTYGYTF.

The V call is TRBV19, the J call TRBJ1-1; 10 bases match TRBD1. Germline CDR1 is LNHDA and CDR2 is SQIVND (reference sequence). The CDR3 is made up of 13 amino acids. J lost 7 bases, V lost 9 bases, and 8 bases had no gene match. This chain's CDR3 is CASPGQGDGEAFF. The CDR3 bases are TGTGCCAGCCCCGGACAGGGGGACGGTGAAGCTTTCTTT.

The chain joins TRBV4-2 to TRBJ1-5; D unclear. Per the germline V gene, CDR1 is LGHNA and CDR2 is YNFKEQ. V dropped 0 bases and J dropped 2 bases, with 14 bases sitting between them. The CDR3 contains 17 residues. The CDR3 reads CASSQEYVVLRNQPQHF. DNA of the CDR3: TGTGCCAGCAGCCAAGAATATGTAGTTCTGCGCAATCAGCCCCAGCATTTT.

The V gene is TRBV7-3, the J gene TRBJ1-6; 8 bases map to TRBD1. The CDR3 contains 13 residues. V shed 5 bases, J shed 9 bases, and the junction held 3 bases outside the gene matches. From germline, CDR1 is SGHTA and CDR2 FQGTGA. The CDR3 region has the DNA TGTGCCAGCAGCCAAGACAGGGGTTCACCCCTCCACTTT. Translation gives CASSQDRGSPLHF. The full variable domain, its missing parts supplied by reference TRBV7-3 and TRBJ1-6, is GAGVSQTPSNKVTEKGKYVELRCDPISGHTALYWYRQSLGQGPEFLIYFQGTGAADDSGLPNDRFFAVRPEGSVSTLKIQRTERGDSAVYLCASSQDRGSPLHFGNGTRLTVT.

The rearrangement uses TRBV4-3 and TRBJ1-3; TRBD1 aligns across 9 bases. Germline CDR1 reads LGHNA; CDR2 reads YSLEER. J gave up 0 bases and V 4 bases, and 13 bases lay outside the gene matches. The CDR3 sequence is 19 residues long. The CDR3 nucleotides read TGCGCCAGCAGCCCCCTTGGCTCGGGACAGGGAACCTCTGGAAACACCATATATTTT. It specifies CASSPLGSGQGTSGNTIYF.